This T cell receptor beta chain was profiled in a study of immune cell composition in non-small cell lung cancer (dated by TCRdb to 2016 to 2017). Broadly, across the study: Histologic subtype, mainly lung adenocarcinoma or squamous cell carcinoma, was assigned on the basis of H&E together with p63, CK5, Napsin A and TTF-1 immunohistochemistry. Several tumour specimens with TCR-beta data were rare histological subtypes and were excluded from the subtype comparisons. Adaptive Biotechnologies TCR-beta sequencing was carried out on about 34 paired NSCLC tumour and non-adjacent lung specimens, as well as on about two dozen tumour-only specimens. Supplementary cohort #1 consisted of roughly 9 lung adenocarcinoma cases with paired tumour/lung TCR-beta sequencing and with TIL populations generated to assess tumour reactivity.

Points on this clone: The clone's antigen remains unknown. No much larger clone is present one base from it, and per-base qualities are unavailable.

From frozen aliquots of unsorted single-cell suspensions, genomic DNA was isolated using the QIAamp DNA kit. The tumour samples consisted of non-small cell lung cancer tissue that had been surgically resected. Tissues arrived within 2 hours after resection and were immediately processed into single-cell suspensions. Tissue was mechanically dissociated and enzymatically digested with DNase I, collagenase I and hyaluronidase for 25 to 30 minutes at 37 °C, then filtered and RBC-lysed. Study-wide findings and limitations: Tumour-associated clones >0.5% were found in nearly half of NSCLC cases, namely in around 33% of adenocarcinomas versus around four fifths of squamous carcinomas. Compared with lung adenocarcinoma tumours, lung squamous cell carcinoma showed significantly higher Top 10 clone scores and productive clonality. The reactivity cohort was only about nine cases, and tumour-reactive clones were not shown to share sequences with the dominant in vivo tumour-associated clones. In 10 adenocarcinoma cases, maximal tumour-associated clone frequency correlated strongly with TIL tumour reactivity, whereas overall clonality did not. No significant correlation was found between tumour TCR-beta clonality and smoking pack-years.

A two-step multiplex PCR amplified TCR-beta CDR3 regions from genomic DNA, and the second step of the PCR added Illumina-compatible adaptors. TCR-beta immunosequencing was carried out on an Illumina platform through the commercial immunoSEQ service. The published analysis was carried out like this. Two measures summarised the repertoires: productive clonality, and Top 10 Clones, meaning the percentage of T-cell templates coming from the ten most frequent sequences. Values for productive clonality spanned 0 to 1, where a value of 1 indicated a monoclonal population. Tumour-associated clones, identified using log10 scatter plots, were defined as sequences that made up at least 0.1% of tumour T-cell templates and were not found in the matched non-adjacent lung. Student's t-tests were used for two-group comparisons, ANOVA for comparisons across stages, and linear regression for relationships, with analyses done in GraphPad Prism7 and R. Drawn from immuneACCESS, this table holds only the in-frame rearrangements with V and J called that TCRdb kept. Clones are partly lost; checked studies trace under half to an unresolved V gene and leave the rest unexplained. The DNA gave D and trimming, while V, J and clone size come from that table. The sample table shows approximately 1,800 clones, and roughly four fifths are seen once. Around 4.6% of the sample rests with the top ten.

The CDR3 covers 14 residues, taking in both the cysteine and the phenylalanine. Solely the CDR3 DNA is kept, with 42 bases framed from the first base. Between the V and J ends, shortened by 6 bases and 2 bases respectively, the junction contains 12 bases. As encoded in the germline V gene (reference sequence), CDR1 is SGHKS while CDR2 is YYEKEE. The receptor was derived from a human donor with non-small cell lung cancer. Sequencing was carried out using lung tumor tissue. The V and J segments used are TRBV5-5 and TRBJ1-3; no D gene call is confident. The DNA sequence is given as TGTGCCAGCAACCCCGGCGGGGCTGGAAACACCATATATTTT. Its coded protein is CASNPGGAGNTIYF.